A single sample is the source of the 21 T cell receptor beta chains below, sequenced in a study of cytomegalovirus exposure and HLA in healthy donors. A multiplex PCR was run with 60 Vbeta primers and 13 Jbeta primers. The protocol was immunoSEQ multiplex PCR, while the TCRdb copy is restricted to in-frame clones and leaves out a portion. The table has around 190,000 clones, about 85% seen once. The sample comprised PBMCs. These receptor sequences come from a woman aged 45-60 years in good health and CMV-seronegative.

The genes are TRBV7-3 and TRBJ2-5, with 13 nucleotides matching TRBD2. Germline V gives CDR1 SGHTA, CDR2 FQGTGA. V lost 6 bases to trimming and J lost 5 bases; unmatched junction nucleotides: 12. The CDR3 contains 17 residues. In nucleotides, the CDR3 is TGTGCCAGCAGTCCCACTAGCGGGGGGGTCCTTAGGGAGACCCAGTACTTC. Translated: CASSPTSGGVLRETQYF.

V is TRBV4-2 and J is TRBJ1-2; 9 nucleotides match TRBD1. The ends lost 0 bases at V and 4 bases at J; junction bases unmatched: 12. CDR3 length equals 18 residues. CDR1 and CDR2 (germline): LGHNA, YNFKEQ. CDR3 protein: CASSQEATGGAGLYGYTF. Written as DNA, the CDR3 is TGTGCCAGCAGCCAAGAGGCCACAGGGGGCGCCGGTCTCTATGGCTACACCTTC.

CDR3 coding DNA: TGCAGCGTTGGAGGTGCAGGGCTGGGCTACACCTTC. Residues: CSVGGAGLGYTF. The chain combines TRBV29-1 with TRBJ1-2; D is perhaps TRBD1 (5 bases). Trimming cost V 4 bases and J 8 bases, with 14 bases left between them. CDR1 SQVTM and CDR2 ANQGSEA come from the germline V gene. The CDR3 is 12 residues long. Full variable domain (outside the CDR3, taken from reference TRBV29-1 and TRBJ1-2): SAVISQKPSRDICQRGTSLTIQCQVDSQVTMMFWYRQQPGQSLTLIATANQGSEATYESGFVIDKFPISRPNLTFSTLTVSNMSPEDSSIYLCSVGGAGLGYTFGSGTRLTVV.

The chain carries TRBV7-9 and TRBJ1-2, with a possible D match to TRBD1 (5 bases). The CDR3 is 15 amino acids. Trimming removed 2 bases at V and 6 bases at J, with 16 bases between. CDR1 SEHNR and CDR2 FQNEAQ come from the germline V gene (reference sequence). This CDR3 reads CASSLNGPLGDGYTF. CDR3 bases: TGTGCCAGCAGCTTAAATGGGCCCTTAGGGGATGGCTACACCTTC.

This clone turned up a few times. J is TRBJ1-1 and V is TRBV6-6; maybe TRBD1 (6 bases). The CDR3 spans 15 residues. Per the germline V gene, CDR1 is MNHNY and CDR2 is SVGAGI (reference sequence). The V end was cut by 7 bases, the J end by 0 bases, with 15 bases between. The CDR3 DNA sequence: TGTGCCAGCATCCTAACGAGGGGGATGAACACTGAAGCTTTCTTT. Translating gives CASILTRGMNTEAFF.

The CDR3 sequence: CAIGSTDYTDEQFF. The DNA for the CDR3 is TGTGCCATCGGGTCCACAGACTACACGGATGAGCAGTTCTTC. V and J are TRBV10-3 and TRBJ2-1; possible D gene TRBD2, 5 bases. CDR1 and CDR2 (germline): ENHRY, SYGVKD. The CDR3 has 14 residues. The V end was cut by 8 bases, the J end by 8 bases, with 19 bases between.

The rearrangement uses TRBV27 and TRBJ1-1; D perhaps matches TRBD1 (6 bases). Germline lookup yields CDR1 MNHEY and CDR2 SMNVEV (reference sequence). The CDR3 totals 16 residues. V lost 4 bases and J lost 0, with 15 bases in between. CDR3: CASSSRGAGLNTEAFF. CDR3 nucleotides: TGTGCCAGCAGTTCACGGGGGGCAGGGTTGAACACTGAAGCTTTCTTT.

The chain combines TRBV9 with TRBJ2-7; perhaps TRBD2 as D (6 bases). V lost 2 bases, J lost 1 base, and 16 bases lay in between. CDR3 length: 16 residues. CDR1 is SGDLS and CDR2 is YYNGEE in the germline V gene. As DNA, the CDR3 is TGTGCCAGCAGCGTGGGGAATCCAGGGACTTCCTACGAGCAGTACTTC. This translates into CASSVGNPGTSYEQYF.

V gene TRBV4-3 combines with J gene TRBJ1-2, with D tentatively TRBD1 (6 bases). Germline V gene lookup returns CDR1 LGHNA and CDR2 YSLEER. The CDR3 sequence is 16 residues long. Between the trimmed V and J ends, which lost 1 base and 0 bases, there was a span of 12 bases. The CDR3 nucleotides read TGCGCCAGCAGCCAAGCTCGACAGGTAGCTAACTATGGCTACACCTTC. Protein sequence: CASSQARQVANYGYTF.

This clone occurred a few times. The J gene is TRBJ2-7, the V gene TRBV6-5; 9 bases are shared with TRBD1. Germline V gene sequence: CDR1 MNHEY, CDR2 SVGAGI. J was trimmed by 4 bases and V by 7 bases; bases with no gene match: 11. The CDR3 contains 15 residues. The CDR3 bases are TGTGCCAGCACCTCCCCCGGGACAGGGCGATACGAGCAGTACTTC. Amino acid sequence: CASTSPGTGRYEQYF.

The chain carries TRBV5-1 and TRBJ2-1, with TRBD2 identical over 9 bases. CDR1 is SGHRS, CDR2 YFSETQ, per germline. The CDR3 consists of 15 residues. The V gene end was trimmed by 0 bases and the J gene end by 3 bases; junction bases not matched to a gene: 1. The CDR3 DNA sequence: TGCGCCAGCAGCTTGGTTAGCGGGGGCTACAATGAGCAGTTCTTC. It yields the protein CASSLVSGGYNEQFF.

The V call is TRBV6-5, the J call TRBJ2-2, with TRBD2 matching 8 bases. With 2 bases clipped from V and 0 bases from J, the junction kept 2 bases outside the gene matches. CDR3 length: 16 amino acids. Germline V gene sequence: CDR1 MNHEY, CDR2 SVGAGI. The CDR3 DNA sequence: TGTGCCAGCAGTTACGGAGCGGGGGCGAACACCGGGGAGCTGTTTTTT. It encodes CASSYGAGANTGELFF.

The V gene is TRBV5-8, the J gene TRBJ2-7; the match to TRBD2 covers 9 bases. CDR1 and CDR2 from the germline V gene are SGHTS and YDEGEE. This CDR3 has 16 amino acids. V gave up 0 bases and J gave up 7 bases; unmatched junction bases: 11. The CDR3: CASSLGLAGPSGEQYF. In nucleotides, the CDR3 is TGTGCCAGCAGCTTGGGTCTAGCGGGACCATCGGGGGAGCAGTACTTC.

The chain joins TRBV7-9 to TRBJ1-4; TRBD1 is a possible D gene (6 bases). Germline V gives CDR1 SEHNR, CDR2 FQNEAQ (reference sequence). V shed 2 bases and J shed 7 bases, with 14 bases lying between them. This CDR3 is 15 amino acids long. CDR3: CASSLLGGGREKLFF. The CDR3 region has the DNA TGTGCCAGCAGCTTATTAGGGGGGGGACGTGAAAAACTGTTTTTT.

The chain uses TRBV19 and TRBJ1-1, with D maybe TRBD1 (5 bases). In germline, CDR1 is LNHDA, CDR2 SQIVND (reference sequence). CDR3 length: 12 residues. V was shortened by 4 bases and J by 4 bases, with 7 bases between the two germline ends. The CDR3 nucleotides are TGTGCCAGTAGTAGGGGGGTCACTGAAGCTTTCTTT. Its translation: CASSRGVTEAFF.

The gene calls are TRBV5-1 and TRBJ2-1; TRBD2 matches at 13 bases. This CDR3 has 14 residues. V was pared by 4 bases and J by 9 bases, with 4 bases of the junction left unmatched. Per germline, CDR1 SGHRS and CDR2 YFSETQ. Here the CDR3 reads CASSPRTSGSEQFF. The CDR3 DNA reads as TGCGCCAGCAGCCCCCGGACTAGCGGGAGTGAGCAGTTCTTC. Based on the CDR3 plus reference TRBV5-1 and TRBJ2-1, the full variable domain is KAGVTQTPRYLIKTRGQQVTLSCSPISGHRSVSWYQQTPGQGLQFLFEYFSETQRNKGNFPGRFSGRQFSNSRSEMNVSTLELGDSALYLCASSPRTSGSEQFFGPGTRLTVL.

CDR3 in amino acids: CASSHGGTEAFF. CDR3 in DNA: TGTGCCAGCAGCCACGGGGGCACTGAAGCTTTCTTT. The chain links TRBV14 to TRBJ1-1; tentative D call: TRBD1 (5 bases). Germline CDR1 is SGHDN and CDR2 is FVKESK. The CDR3 has 12 amino acids. V lost 3 bases and J 4 bases, leaving 6 bases between the germline ends.

This chain joins TRBV10-3 and TRBJ2-7, with TRBD1 matching over 10 bases. CDR1 and CDR2 (germline): ENHRY, SYGVKD. The CDR3 is made up of 15 amino acids. V shed 6 bases and J 3 bases; nucleotides not matched to a gene: 8. CDR3 region: CAIRGDRGQGYEQYF. DNA of the CDR3: TGTGCCATCAGGGGAGACAGGGGGCAAGGCTACGAGCAGTACTTC.

This chain uses TRBV14 with TRBJ2-7, with 12 nucleotides matching TRBD1. The CDR3 extends over 16 amino acids. J lost 0 bases, V lost 4 bases, and 4 bases had no gene match. The germline V gene has CDR1 SGHDN and CDR2 FVKESK. This chain's CDR3 is CASSRQGQGASYEQYF. The DNA of the CDR3 is TGTGCCAGCAGCCGCCAGGGACAGGGGGCCTCCTACGAGCAGTACTTC.

The rearrangement uses TRBV7-9 and TRBJ1-1; tentative D call: TRBD1 (6 bases). Looked up from germline, CDR1 is SEHNR and CDR2 is FQNEAQ (reference sequence). V dropped 8 bases and J dropped 6 bases, with 19 bases sitting between them. The CDR3 runs 14 residues. In nucleotides, the CDR3 is TGTGCCAGCGGGGGCAGTCAAGACAGAGCTGAAGCTTTCTTT. This encodes CASGGSQDRAEAFF.

The table lists this clone with a few counts. The chain links TRBV7-9 to TRBJ1-3; D call uncertain. V was cut by 5 bases and J by 3 bases, with 17 bases left in between. This CDR3 contains 16 residues. Germline CDR1 and CDR2: SEHNR and FQNEAQ (reference sequence). CDR3 sequence (DNA): TGTGCCAGCAGCCCCCCGGTAGCCCGTTTTGGAAACACCATATATTTT. This sequence encodes CASSPPVARFGNTIYF.